This TCR beta chain was identified during a study of cytomegalovirus exposure and HLA in healthy donors. Whole-study findings and limits: With DRB1 most and HLA-C fewest, TCR association rates differed between HLA loci in a later analysis. Highly shared sequence variants in one cluster were likely a sequencing artifact.

The PCR ran on 60 Vbeta and 13 Jbeta primers. The assay was immunoSEQ multiplex PCR, and TCRdb's table has in-frame clones only and misses some. The sample records approximately 120,000 clones, roughly 68% being singletons. A word on this clone: Its antigen is unidentified.

The CDR3 runs to 16 residues. V was clipped by 4 bases and J by 1 base, with 14 bases between them. The germline CDR1 and CDR2 sequences are MNHNS and SASEGT. The clonotype comes from a woman in her forties or fifties in good health and CMV-seropositive. Sequences were obtained from PBMCs. J is TRBJ2-4 and V is TRBV6-1, with a possible D match to TRBD1 (6 bases). The CDR3 coding sequence is TGTGCCAGCAGTGTTGGACAGCCGTGGGCCAAAAACATTCAGTACTTC. As protein: CASSVGQPWAKNIQYF.